This T cell receptor (beta chain) was retrieved from a study of blood T cell repertoires in COVID-19. Study as a whole: There were acute and convalescent COVID-19 samples, and they came from the United States, Italy and Spain.

As handled by the study authors: Quantification of nucleated cells was approximated via reference gene primer amplification. The repertoire was sequenced with immunoSEQ multiplex PCR; TCRdb's copy has only in-frame clones and lacks some. V, J and clone size reflect that table, while D and trimming were determined from the DNA. The sample lists about 250,000 clones; roughly 87% were seen once. This CDR3 contains 13 residues. V trimming: 8 bases; J trimming: 2 bases; junction bases outside the gene matches: 5. Per germline, CDR1 WNHNN and CDR2 SYGVQD (reference sequence). This TCR was sampled from a woman in her thirties or forties who had recovered from COVID-19. What was sequenced was peripheral blood. The genes are TRBV10-1 and TRBJ1-2; 7 bases agree with TRBD1. In DNA, the CDR3 is TGCGCCAGCTCACCGGGACAGAACTATGGCTACACCTTC. Translation gives CASSPGQNYGYTF.